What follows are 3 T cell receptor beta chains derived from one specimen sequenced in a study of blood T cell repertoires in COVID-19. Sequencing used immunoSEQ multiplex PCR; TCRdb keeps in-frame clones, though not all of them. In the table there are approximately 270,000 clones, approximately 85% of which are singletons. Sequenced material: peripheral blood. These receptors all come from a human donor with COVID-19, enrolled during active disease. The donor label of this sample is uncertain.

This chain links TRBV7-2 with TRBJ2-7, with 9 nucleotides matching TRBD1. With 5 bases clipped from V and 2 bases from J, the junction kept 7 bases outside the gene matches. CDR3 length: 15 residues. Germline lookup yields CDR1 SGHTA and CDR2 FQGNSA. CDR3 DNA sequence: TGTGCCAGCAGCATAGACGGGACAGGGCCCTACGAGCAGTACTTC. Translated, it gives CASSIDGTGPYEQYF.

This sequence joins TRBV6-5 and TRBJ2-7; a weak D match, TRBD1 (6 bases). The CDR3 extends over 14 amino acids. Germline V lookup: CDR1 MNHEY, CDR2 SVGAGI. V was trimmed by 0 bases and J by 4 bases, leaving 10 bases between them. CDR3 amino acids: CASSYSGRGYEQYF. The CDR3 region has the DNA TGTGCCAGCAGTTACTCGGGCAGGGGTTACGAGCAGTACTTC.

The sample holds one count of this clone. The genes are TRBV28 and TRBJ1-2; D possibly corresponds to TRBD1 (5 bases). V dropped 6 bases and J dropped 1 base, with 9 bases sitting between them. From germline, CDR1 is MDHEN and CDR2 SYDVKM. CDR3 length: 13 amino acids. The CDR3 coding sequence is TGTGCCAGCAGGCACGACAGTAACTATGGCTACACCTTC. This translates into CASRHDSNYGYTF.